This passage covers 22 T cell receptor beta chains from one sample sequenced in a study of blood T cell repertoires in COVID-19. Data came from immunoSEQ multiplex PCR; TCRdb stores just in-frame clones and leaves some out. Among some 290,000 clones, around 89% were seen once, and the ten largest hold under 1.1%. The sequenced material came from peripheral blood. The receptor source for this set is a woman between 35 and 50 years old with COVID-19, enrolled during active disease.

This chain uses TRBV11-2 with TRBJ2-1; 12 bases are shared with TRBD2. V shed 1 base, J shed 12 bases, and the junction held 10 bases outside the gene matches. CDR1 and CDR2 (germline): SGHAT, FQNNGV. The CDR3 totals 16 residues. Here the CDR3 reads CASSLVESSGRVGQFF. The CDR3 region has the DNA TGTGCCAGCAGCTTAGTAGAGTCTAGCGGGAGGGTTGGGCAGTTCTTC.

The chain uses TRBV5-1 and TRBJ2-2, with 14 bases lining up with TRBD2. Germline V gene sequence: CDR1 SGHRS, CDR2 YFSETQ. This CDR3 is 18 amino acids long. The V segment lost 6 bases and the J segment 4 bases; nucleotides outside the gene matches: 11. CDR3 DNA sequence: TGCGCCAGCATTTCCGGGACTAGCGGGGGTTCCACCACCGGGGAGCTGTTTTTT. Its translation: CASISGTSGGSTTGELFF.

J is TRBJ2-5 and V is TRBV14, with TRBD1 as a possible D gene (6 bases). Per germline, CDR1 SGHDN and CDR2 FVKESK. Between the trimmed V and J ends, which lost 0 bases and 13 bases, there was a span of 15 bases. There are 13 residues in the CDR3. The CDR3 sequence is CASSQDMGADLYF. CDR3 in DNA: TGTGCCAGCAGCCAAGATATGGGGGCCGACTTGTACTTC.

The chain combines TRBV9 with TRBJ1-3; D not resolved. V was cut by 3 bases and J by 0 bases, with 7 bases left in between. CDR3 length: 14 residues. Looked up from germline, CDR1 is SGDLS and CDR2 is YYNGEE. CDR3 sequence (DNA): TGTGCCAGCAGCGCCCTTAGCTCTGGAAACACCATATATTTT. It translates to CASSALSSGNTIYF.

The chain carries TRBV5-1 and TRBJ1-1; perhaps TRBD1 as D (5 bases). This CDR3 comprises 15 residues. The V end was cut by 2 bases, the J end by 5 bases, with 16 bases between. From germline, CDR1 is SGHRS and CDR2 YFSETQ. CDR3 residues: CASSFVPGRMTEAFF. The CDR3 coding sequence is TGCGCCAGCAGCTTTGTTCCAGGGAGGATGACTGAAGCTTTCTTT.

The V gene is TRBV6-6, the J gene TRBJ1-1; TRBD1 might be the D (6 bases). The CDR3 covers 16 residues. The V gene lost 0 bases and the J gene lost 0 bases, with 11 bases spanning the gap. The V gene's germline CDR1 is MNHNY and CDR2 SVGAGI (reference sequence). The CDR3 region has the DNA TGTGCCAGCAGTTACTCCCAGGGGCGGTTGAACACTGAAGCTTTCTTT. It encodes CASSYSQGRLNTEAFF.

The V gene is TRBV27, the J gene TRBJ2-7; 8 bases are a match to TRBD1. V shed 3 bases, J shed 4 bases, and the junction held 11 bases outside the gene matches. The CDR3 length is 16 residues. CDR1 is MNHEY and CDR2 is SMNVEV in the germline V gene (reference sequence). CDR3 DNA: TGTGCCAGCAGTTTTTCAGGGGGCGCCTTGAAGTACGAGCAGTACTTC. It specifies CASSFSGGALKYEQYF.

The chain recombines TRBV12-3 or TRBV12-4 with TRBJ2-7; 8 bases are shared with TRBD1. There are 11 residues in the CDR3. After removal of 3 bases from V and 12 bases from J, the junction contained 4 bases not matched to a gene. The CDR3 DNA is TGTGCCAGCAGTTTCGGACAGGGCTTGTACTTC. It is translated as CASSFGQGLYF.

The genes are TRBV9 and TRBJ2-1; 7 nucleotides agree with TRBD2. Germline loops: CDR1 SGDLS, CDR2 YYNGEE. Trimming took 2 bases from V and 0 from J; bases not matched to a gene: 8. This CDR3 has 17 residues. This chain's CDR3 is CASSVTPGGSSYNEQFF. The DNA for the CDR3 is TGTGCCAGCAGCGTCACCCCTGGCGGGAGCTCCTACAATGAGCAGTTCTTC.

J is TRBJ1-6 and V is TRBV5-6; possibly TRBD1 for D (6 bases). The CDR3 has 16 residues. V lost 5 bases to trimming and J lost 6 bases, with 18 bases between them. CDR1 and CDR2 (germline): SGHDT, YYEEEE. CDR3 protein: CASRKQGRRGNSPLHF. The CDR3 coding sequence is TGTGCCAGCAGGAAACAGGGAAGGAGAGGTAATTCACCCCTCCACTTT.

The J gene is TRBJ2-7, the V gene TRBV7-9; TRBD2 is a possible D gene (6 bases). Per germline, CDR1 SEHNR and CDR2 FQNEAQ (reference sequence). V gave up 2 bases and J gave up 7 bases, with 18 bases separating them. This CDR3 is 15 amino acids long. The CDR3 is CASSLSGAREREQYF. CDR3 in DNA: TGTGCCAGCAGCTTAAGTGGAGCACGGGAGAGGGAGCAGTACTTC.

The CDR3 region has the DNA TGTGCCAGCAGTTACGACGGGACAGAGAATGAGCAGTTCTTC. Translated: CASSYDGTENEQFF. This chain connects TRBV6-5 to TRBJ2-1; the match to TRBD1 covers 7 bases. V lost 2 bases, J lost 7 bases, and 5 bases stayed unmatched. Germline V CDR1 and CDR2: MNHEY, SVGAGI. This CDR3 contains 14 residues.

V usage is TRBV11-2 and J usage is TRBJ1-2; D unclear. V lost 4 bases and J 3 bases, leaving 15 bases between the germline ends. The germline V gene encodes CDR1 SGHAT and CDR2 FQNNGV. The CDR3 is 15 residues long. This CDR3 reads CASSSTIDSDYGYTF. Written as DNA, the CDR3 is TGTGCCAGCAGCTCCACGATAGATTCTGACTATGGCTACACCTTC.

Of note for this clone: The same CDR3 is also encoded by other DNA sequences in this sample. The V call is TRBV5-1, the J call TRBJ2-7; 13 bases fit TRBD2. The CDR3 has 15 residues. Losses at the gene ends were 4 bases for V and 4 bases for J; bases not matched to a gene: 5. The germline gives CDR1 SGHRS, CDR2 YFSETQ. CDR3 DNA: TGCGCCAGCAGCCCGGGACTAGCGGGAACTTACGAGCAGTACTTC. Translation gives CASSPGLAGTYEQYF.

V and J are TRBV19 and TRBJ1-1; 8 nucleotides line up with TRBD1. V shed 3 bases and J 1 base; nucleotides not matched to a gene: 4. The length of the CDR3 is 15 residues. Germline assignment: CDR1 LNHDA and CDR2 SQIVND (reference sequence). The CDR3 loop reads CASSMGGQANTEAFF. The CDR3 DNA reads as TGTGCCAGTAGTATGGGGGGACAGGCGAACACTGAAGCTTTCTTT.

In this sample, this clone turned up a few times. The chain has TRBV7-6 and TRBJ2-7, with a tentative D call TRBD2 (6 bases). Trimming left V 4 bases short and J 2 bases short, with 21 bases between. Germline-derived CDR1 and CDR2 are SGHVS and FNYEAQ. There are 17 residues in the CDR3. This chain's CDR3 is CASSSAQRAGRAYEQYF. The CDR3 DNA reads as TGTGCCAGCAGCTCAGCCCAGAGGGCGGGGCGAGCCTACGAGCAGTACTTC.

V gene TRBV19 combines with J gene TRBJ1-5; TRBD1 matches 7 bases. CDR1 LNHDA and CDR2 SQIVND come from the germline V gene (reference sequence). This CDR3 is built from 15 residues. J lost 1 base, V lost 5 bases, and 5 bases had no gene match. The chain's CDR3 is CASSEYRGSNQPQHF. The CDR3 nucleotides are TGTGCCAGTAGTGAGTACAGGGGAAGCAATCAGCCCCAGCATTTT. The entire variable domain, with the rest obtained from reference TRBV19 and TRBJ1-5, is as follows: DGGITQSPKYLFRKEGQNVTLSCEQNLNHDAMYWYRQDPGQGLRLIYYSQIVNDFQKGDIAEGYSVSREKKESFPLTVTSAQKNPTAFYLCASSEYRGSNQPQHFGDGTRLSIL.

The V and J genes are TRBV28 and TRBJ1-1; no clear D. Germline CDR1 MDHEN, CDR2 SYDVKM. The length of the CDR3 is 14 residues. The V gene lost 2 bases and the J gene lost 4 bases, with 11 bases spanning the gap. CDR3 nucleotide sequence: TGTGCCAGCAGTTTAATCGGGAGTATCACTGAAGCTTTCTTT. Protein: CASSLIGSITEAFF.

This sequence joins TRBV18 and TRBJ2-2; D call uncertain. The ends were cut back, 3 bases at V and 1 base at J, with 6 bases in the middle. Per the germline V gene, CDR1 is KGHSH and CDR2 is LQKENI. This CDR3 is built from 14 residues. The chain's CDR3 is CASSPELNTGELFF. CDR3 sequence (DNA): TGTGCCAGCTCACCTGAGCTGAACACCGGGGAGCTGTTTTTT.

The rearrangement uses TRBV7-8 and TRBJ1-2; 10 nucleotides line up with TRBD1. This CDR3 spans 20 amino acids. Germline V gene sequence: CDR1 SGHVS, CDR2 FQNEAQ. With 1 base clipped from V and 4 bases from J, the junction kept 18 bases outside the gene matches. CDR3 sequence reads: CASSLVRAGTGDRIGYGYTF. For the CDR3, the DNA is TGTGCCAGCAGCTTAGTTCGTGCTGGGACAGGGGATAGAATAGGCTATGGCTACACCTTC.

This clone was detected once. The chain is built from TRBV19 and TRBJ2-7; perhaps TRBD2 as D (5 bases). Trimming left V 3 bases short and J 6 bases short, with 15 bases between. This CDR3 has 14 amino acids. Germline CDR1 is LNHDA and CDR2 is SQIVND (reference sequence). The CDR3 here is CASSIPGKLGEQYF. CDR3 nucleotides: TGTGCCAGTAGTATCCCGGGGAAACTTGGCGAGCAGTACTTC.

The chain combines TRBV4-3 with TRBJ2-6; D is unclear. The ends were cut back, 0 bases at V and 2 bases at J, with 14 bases in the middle. Germline-derived CDR1 and CDR2 are LGHNA and YSLEER. The CDR3 is 18 amino acids. This CDR3 reads CASSQDVPTLAGANVLTF. In DNA form, the CDR3 reads TGCGCCAGCAGCCAAGATGTCCCGACACTGGCTGGGGCCAACGTCCTGACTTTC.